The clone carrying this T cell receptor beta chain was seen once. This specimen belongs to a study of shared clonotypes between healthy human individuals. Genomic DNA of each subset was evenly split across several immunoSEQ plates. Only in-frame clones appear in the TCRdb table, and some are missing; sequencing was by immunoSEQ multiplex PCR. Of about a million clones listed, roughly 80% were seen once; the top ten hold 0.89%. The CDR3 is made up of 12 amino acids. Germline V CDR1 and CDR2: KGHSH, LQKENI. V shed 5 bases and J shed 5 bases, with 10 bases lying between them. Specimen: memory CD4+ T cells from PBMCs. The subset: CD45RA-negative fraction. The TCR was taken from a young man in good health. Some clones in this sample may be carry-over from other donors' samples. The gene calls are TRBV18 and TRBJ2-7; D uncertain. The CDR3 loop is CASSADGNEQYF. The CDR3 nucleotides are TGTGCCAGCTCAGCCGACGGTAACGAGCAGTACTTC.